This record concerns one T cell receptor beta chain sequence. Between the trimmed V and J ends, which lost 3 bases and 1 base, there was a span of 10 bases. The CDR3 spans 15 residues. CDR1 is SGDLS, CDR2 YYNGEE, per germline. The data derive from a study of cytomegalovirus exposure and HLA in healthy donors. Repertoires were generated with immunoSEQ multiplex PCR, while TCRdb's copy carries only in-frame clones and drops some. This sample has about 68,000 clones, with about 91% found just once. V usage is TRBV9 and J usage is TRBJ2-2; possibly TRBD2 for D (5 bases). This sequence originates from a man between 18 and 35 years old in good health and CMV-seronegative. The specimen sequenced was PBMCs. CDR3 amino acids: CASSASSGNTGELFF. The DNA of the CDR3 is TGTGCCAGCAGCGCATCAAGCGGGAACACCGGGGAGCTGTTTTTT.